This T cell receptor (beta chain) derives from a study of OX40 agonist ivuxolimab in advanced cancers. Turning to the study itself: The group had a mean age of approximately 60 years, ranged from roughly 23 to 85, and was roughly 80% male. Findings and caveats of the study: Compared with CD4+, CD8+ T cells on average had more expanded clones. Partial responders dosed at 0.1-3.0 mg/kg displayed clonal expansion ranking among the lowest. The CD4+ and CD8+ T cells in the blood had expanded clonally by week 6 at 0.1 to 3.0 mg/kg.

The CDR3 runs 16 residues. V lost 3 bases and J lost 0, with 15 bases in between. The germline V gene has CDR1 KGHSH and CDR2 LQKENI. For this clone: Its antigen is currently unknown.

Here immunoSEQ multiplex PCR was the method, and the copy in TCRdb shows in-frame clones only, minus some. Among more than 65,000 clones listed, around 88% were seen once. V usage is TRBV18 and J usage is TRBJ2-7; D is perhaps TRBD1 (6 bases). The TCR sequence derives from an adult with an advanced solid tumor such as melanoma, head and neck, liver or kidney cancer. Sequenced material: CD4+ or CD8+ T cells sorted from blood, taken in a trial of the OX40 agonist ivuxolimab. CDR3 sequence: CASSPDRGASSYEQYF. DNA of the CDR3: TGTGCCAGCTCACCGGACAGAGGCGCGAGCTCCTACGAGCAGTACTTC.